This TCR beta chain was sequenced for a study of Ad26.COV2.S vaccination and SARS-CoV-2 variants. The CDR3 has 14 residues. J lost 2 bases, V lost 5 bases, and 3 bases had no gene match. From germline, CDR1 is SGHTA and CDR2 FQGNSA. Here immunoSEQ multiplex PCR was the method, and the copy in TCRdb shows in-frame clones only, minus some. The sample has around 300,000 clones, about nine tenths seen once. Treatment noted: approximately 18 received Ad26.COV2.S at low or high dose, single or two shots; several received placebo; per-sample allocation not given. Specimens were obtained on day 63 following the first vaccine or placebo injection.

The receptor comes from a person between 18 and 60 years old who received the Ad26.COV2.S COVID-19 vaccine or a placebo. Sequencing was performed on peripheral blood, taken in a trial of Ad26.COV2.S vaccine versus placebo. The chain employs TRBV7-2 and TRBJ1-1; TRBD1 aligns across 9 bases. The CDR3 DNA reads TGTGCCAGCAGCCCGACAGGGGGTAACACTGAAGCTTTCTTT. Translating gives CASSPTGGNTEAFF. Full variable domain (missing parts from reference TRBV7-2 and TRBJ1-1): GAGVSQSPSNKVTEKGKDVELRCDPISGHTALYWYRQSLGQGLEFLIYFQGNSAPDKSGLPSDRFSAERTGGSVSTLTIQRTQQEDSAVYLCASSPTGGNTEAFFGQGTRLTVV.